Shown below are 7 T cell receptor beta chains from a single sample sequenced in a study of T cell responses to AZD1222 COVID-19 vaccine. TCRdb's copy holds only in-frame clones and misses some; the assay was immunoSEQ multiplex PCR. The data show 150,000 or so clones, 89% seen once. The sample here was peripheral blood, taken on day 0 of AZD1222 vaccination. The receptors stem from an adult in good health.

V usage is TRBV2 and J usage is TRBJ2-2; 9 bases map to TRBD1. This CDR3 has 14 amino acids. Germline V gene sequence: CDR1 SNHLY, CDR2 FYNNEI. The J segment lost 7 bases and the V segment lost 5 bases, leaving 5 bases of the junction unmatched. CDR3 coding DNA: TGTGCCAGCAGTTCCGGGACAGGGTACGGGGAGCTGTTTTTT. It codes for CASSSGTGYGELFF.

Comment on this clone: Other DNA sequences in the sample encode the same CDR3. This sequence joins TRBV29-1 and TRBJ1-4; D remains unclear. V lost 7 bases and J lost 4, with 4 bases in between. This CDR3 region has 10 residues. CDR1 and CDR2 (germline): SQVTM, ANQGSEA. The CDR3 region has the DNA TGCAGCGCGGGTAATGAAAAACTGTTTTTT. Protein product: CSAGNEKLFF.

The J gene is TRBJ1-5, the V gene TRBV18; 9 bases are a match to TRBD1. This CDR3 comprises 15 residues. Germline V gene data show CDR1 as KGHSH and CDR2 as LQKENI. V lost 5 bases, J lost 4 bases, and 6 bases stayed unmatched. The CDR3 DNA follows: TGTGCCAGCTCAGATAGGGACAGGGTGAATCAGCCCCAGCATTTT. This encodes CASSDRDRVNQPQHF.

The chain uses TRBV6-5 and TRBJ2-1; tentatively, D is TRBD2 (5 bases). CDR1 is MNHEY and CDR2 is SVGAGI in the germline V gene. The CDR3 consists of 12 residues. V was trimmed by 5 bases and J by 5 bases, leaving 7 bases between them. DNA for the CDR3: TGTGCCAGCAGTCCCGGGAACAATGAGCAGTTCTTC. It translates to CASSPGNNEQFF.

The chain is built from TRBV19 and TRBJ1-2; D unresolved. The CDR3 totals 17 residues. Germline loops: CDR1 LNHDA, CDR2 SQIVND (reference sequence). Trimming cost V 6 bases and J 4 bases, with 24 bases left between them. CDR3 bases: TGTGCCAGTAGGCCCGCTCCGGGGTTTTCTTCTGGCTATGGCTACACCTTC. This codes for CASRPAPGFSSGYGYTF.

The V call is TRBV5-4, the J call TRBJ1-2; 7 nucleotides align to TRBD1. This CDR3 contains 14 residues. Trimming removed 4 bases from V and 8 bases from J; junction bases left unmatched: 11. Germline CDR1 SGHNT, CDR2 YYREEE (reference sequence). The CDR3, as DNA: TGTGCCAGCAGCAGTGGAGACAGGGTCTACGGCTACACCTTC. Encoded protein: CASSSGDRVYGYTF.

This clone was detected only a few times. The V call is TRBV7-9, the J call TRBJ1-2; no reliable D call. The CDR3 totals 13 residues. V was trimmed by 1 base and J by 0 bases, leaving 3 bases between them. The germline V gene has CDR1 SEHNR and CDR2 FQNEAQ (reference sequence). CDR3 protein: CASSLDPNYGYTF. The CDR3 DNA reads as TGTGCCAGCAGCTTAGATCCTAACTATGGCTACACCTTC.